This T cell receptor beta chain was recovered during a study of blood T cell repertoires in COVID-19. Looking at the study overall: Acute and convalescent COVID-19 specimens originated in the United States, Italy and Spain.

Participants were aged roughly 18 to 90 years from some 24 US areas. The CDR3 consists of 14 residues. V was trimmed by 1 base and J by 5 bases, leaving 12 bases between them. Germline V gene sequence: CDR1 SGHRS, CDR2 YFSETQ. The table came from immunoSEQ multiplex PCR; TCRdb's copy has only in-frame clones and leaves some out. The data contain 260,000 or so clones, 85% to 90% of them singletons. The TCR was taken from a man younger than 35 who had recovered from COVID-19. Material: PBMCs or T cells enriched from blood (not recorded which). V and J are TRBV5-1 and TRBJ1-2, with D possibly being TRBD1 (6 bases). The CDR3 DNA reads TGCGCCAGCAGCTTGATTCCAGGGGTGTATGGCTACACCTTC. It is translated as CASSLIPGVYGYTF.